This T cell receptor (beta chain) was sequenced for a study of Ad26.COV2.S vaccination and SARS-CoV-2 variants. Overall study context: Enrolled in COV1001, the donor was in the Ad26.COV2.S trial arm, which received the vaccine. Ad26.COV2.S shots went into the muscle once or twice, 56 days apart.

Study results and caveats: Individuals receiving vaccine had higher spike-specific TCR breadth than placebo recipients did.

Between the trimmed V and J ends, which lost 6 bases and 7 bases, there was a span of 10 bases. The CDR3 loop spans 13 amino acids. The assay was immunoSEQ multiplex PCR, and TCRdb's table has in-frame clones only and misses some. The sample includes about 680,000 clones, approximately 88% of them seen just once. This clone was observed a few times. Its antigen is not identified. Treatment of the sample: roughly 20 received Ad26.COV2.S at low or high dose, single or two shots; several received placebo; per-sample allocation not given. All samples were drawn on day 63, counting from the first vaccine or placebo injection. Ad26.COV2.S expressed prefusion-stabilized spike from the original Wuhan strain.

The sample here was peripheral blood, taken in a trial of Ad26.COV2.S vaccine versus placebo. The J gene is TRBJ1-6, the V gene TRBV12-3 or TRBV12-4; the D is unclear. The sequence derives from a person between 18 and 60 years old who received the Ad26.COV2.S COVID-19 vaccine or a placebo. In DNA form, the CDR3 reads TGTGCCAGCAGCACCTGGAACAATTCACCCCTCCACTTT. This sequence encodes CASSTWNNSPLHF.